This TCR beta chain was sequenced for a study of control samples from healthy donors and cancer patients. Repertoires were generated with immunoSEQ multiplex PCR, while TCRdb's copy carries only in-frame clones and drops some. The table records tens of thousands of clones, approximately 90% of them present only once. Trimming removed 5 bases from V and 5 bases from J; junction bases left unmatched: 4. The germline V gene has CDR1 SGHTA and CDR2 FQGTGA. The CDR3 spans 13 residues. The chain is built from TRBV7-3 and TRBJ2-3, with 7 bases fitting TRBD2. The sequencing sample was made of PBMCs. The sequence came from a woman in her fifties or sixties with head and neck cancer. The CDR3 is CASSQLALDTQYF. The CDR3 DNA follows: TGTGCCAGCAGCCAACTAGCGTTAGATACGCAGTATTTT. Drawing the rest from reference TRBV7-3 and TRBJ2-3, the complete variable domain is GAGVSQTPSNKVTEKGKYVELRCDPISGHTALYWYRQSLGQGPEFLIYFQGTGAADDSGLPNDRFFAVRPEGSVSTLKIQRTERGDSAVYLCASSQLALDTQYFGPGTRLTVL.